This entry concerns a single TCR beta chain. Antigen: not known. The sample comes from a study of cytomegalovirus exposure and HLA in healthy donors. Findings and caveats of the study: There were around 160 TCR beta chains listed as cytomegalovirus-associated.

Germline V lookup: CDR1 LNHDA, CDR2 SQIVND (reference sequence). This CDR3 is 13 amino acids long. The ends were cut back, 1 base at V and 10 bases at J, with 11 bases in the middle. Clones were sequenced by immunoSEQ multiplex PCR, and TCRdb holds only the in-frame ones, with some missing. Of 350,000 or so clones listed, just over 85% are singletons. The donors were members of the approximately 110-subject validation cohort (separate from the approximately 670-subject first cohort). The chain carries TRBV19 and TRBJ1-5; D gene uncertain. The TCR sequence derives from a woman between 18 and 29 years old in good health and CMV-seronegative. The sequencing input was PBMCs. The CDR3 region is CASSIAAVRPQHF. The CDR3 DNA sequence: TGTGCCAGTAGTATAGCCGCGGTGAGACCCCAGCATTTT.